A selection of T cell receptor beta chains follows, all from one sample in a study of T cell responses to AZD1222 COVID-19 vaccine. TCRdb's table, derived via immunoSEQ multiplex PCR, lists solely in-frame clones and lacks some. The sample consists of 130,000 to 150,000 clones, 91% of them appearing once. Here the sequenced sample was peripheral blood, taken on day 0 of AZD1222 vaccination. These receptors came from an adult in good health. CDR3s include the opening cysteine and the closing phenylalanine or tryptophan. D genes are given only for firm matches. Clone size is stated in some rows and not others, as once, few, many or a class when expanded.

. . 12 TRBJ1-1 TRBV2 CASSYTTFEAFF TGTGCCAGCAGTTACACAACGTTCGAAGCTTTCTTT
once . 14 TRBJ2-1 TRBV21-1 CASSSSGHPNEQFF TGTGCCAGCAGCTCTTCGGGACACCCAAATGAGCAGTTCTTC
. TRBD2 14 TRBJ2-3 TRBV5-4 CASSASGGQDTQYF TGTGCCAGCAGCGCCAGCGGGGGCCAAGATACGCAGTATTTT
. . 15 TRBJ1-6 TRBV7-2 CASSLEAWSASPLHF TGTGCCAGCAGCTTAGAGGCCTGGAGCGCTTCACCCCTCCACTTT
few TRBD1 14 TRBJ1-1 TRBV7-8 CASSLRDRGTEAFF TGTGCCAGCAGCCTCCGGGACAGGGGCACTGAAGCTTTCTTT
. . 14 TRBJ2-5 TRBV10-3 CAIRETLLQETQYF TGTGCCATCAGGGAGACCCTGCTTCAAGAGACCCAGTACTTC
. TRBD2 16 TRBJ2-7 TRBV5-1 CASSSGKGGPSYEQYF TGCGCCAGCAGCTCGGGGAAGGGAGGGCCGTCCTACGAGCAGTACTTC
. TRBD2 15 TRBJ2-1 TRBV2 CASSEGGVAGNEQFF TGTGCCAGCAGTGAGGGGGGGGTAGCGGGCAATGAGCAGTTCTTC
. . 11 TRBJ2-7 TRBV20-1 CSASGVDEQYF TGCAGTGCTAGCGGGGTGGACGAGCAGTACTTC
. . 15 TRBJ1-5 TRBV19 CASSIGRGDNQPQHF TGTGCCAGTAGTATAGGCAGGGGTGACAATCAGCCCCAGCATTTT
. . 14 TRBJ1-1 TRBV4-1 CASSQGTFSTEAFF TGCGCCAGCAGCCAAGGGACATTCAGCACTGAAGCTTTCTTT
. . 13 TRBJ1-1 TRBV7-9 CASSLLNRDEAFF TGTGCCAGCAGCTTACTCAACAGGGACGAAGCTTTCTTT
. . 13 TRBJ1-2 TRBV7-2 CASSTPNPYGYTF TGTGCCAGCAGCACTCCCAATCCCTATGGCTACACCTTC
. . 14 TRBJ2-7 TRBV9 CASSPGLSEYEQYF TGTGCCAGCAGCCCCGGACTTTCGGAGTACGAGCAGTACTTC
. TRBD2 17 TRBJ2-2 TRBV4-3 CASSQDRKRGVAGELFF TGCGCCAGCAGCCAAGATAGGAAGCGGGGGGTGGCCGGGGAGCTGTTTTTT
. TRBD2 16 TRBJ2-3 TRBV4-2 CASSPGLAIRTDTQYF TGTGCCAGCAGCCCGGGACTAGCAATACGCACAGATACGCAGTATTTT
. TRBD2 13 TRBJ2-7 TRBV7-3 CASSFEAGGEQYF TGTGCCAGCAGCTTTGAAGCGGGGGGCGAGCAGTACTTC
. . 11 TRBJ2-1 TRBV20-1 CSAPGYNEQFF TGCAGTGCTCCAGGATACAATGAGCAGTTCTTC
. . 18 TRBJ2-3 TRBV24-1 CATSDLYKLRLCADTQYF TGTGCCACCAGTGATTTGTACAAACTAAGGTTGTGTGCAGATACGCAGTATTTT
once . 13 TRBJ2-6 TRBV5-4 CATHRAGANVLTF TGTGCCACTCACCGGGCTGGGGCCAACGTCCTGACTTTC
. . 13 TRBJ2-7 TRBV14 CASSRGGNYEQYF TGTGCCAGCAGCCGCGGGGGCAACTACGAGCAGTACTTC
. . 13 TRBJ1-1 TRBV6-5 CASGYNRDTEAFF TGTGCCAGCGGTTACAACAGGGACACTGAAGCTTTCTTT
few . 13 TRBJ2-7 TRBV2 CASSERRDYEQYF TGTGCCAGCAGTGAGAGGCGAGACTACGAGCAGTACTTC
. TRBD2 14 TRBJ2-5 TRBV6-5 CASRREAGRETQYF TGTGCCAGCAGGCGGGAGGCCGGGAGGGAGACCCAGTACTTC
. . 15 TRBJ1-4 TRBV4-3 CASSHSGRGGEKLFF TGCGCCAGCAGCCACTCAGGGAGGGGGGGGGAAAAACTGTTTTTT
once . 16 TRBJ2-1 TRBV27 CASSLTQLGSYNEQFF TGTGCCAGCAGTTTAACCCAACTAGGCTCCTACAATGAGCAGTTCTTC
. . 14 TRBJ1-6 TRBV6-4 CASSESGENSPLHF TGTGCCAGCAGTGAATCTGGGGAAAATTCACCCCTCCACTTT
. . 11 TRBJ2-3 TRBV6-5 CASSPRGYGYF TGTGCCAGCAGTCCCAGGGGATACGGGTATTTT
. . 14 TRBJ1-1 TRBV1 CTSSQDLGPPEAFF TGCACCAGCAGCCAAGATCTGGGTCCCCCTGAAGCTTTCTTT
. . 12 TRBJ1-1 TRBV28 CASSELREEAFF TGTGCCAGCAGTGAGCTGAGGGAGGAAGCTTTCTTT
once . 13 TRBJ1-1 TRBV12-3/TRBV12-4 CASSRRGDTEAFF TGTGCCAGCAGCCGACGGGGCGACACTGAAGCTTTCTTT
. . 16 TRBJ2-6 TRBV7-9 CASSLSQGTGANVLTF TGTGCCAGCAGCTTAAGTCAGGGAACTGGGGCCAACGTCCTGACTTTC
. TRBD2 14 TRBJ2-2 TRBV11-1 CASGASGIAGELFF TGTGCCTCAGGGGCTAGCGGGATCGCCGGGGAGCTGTTTTTT
. TRBD2 18 TRBJ2-3 TRBV7-2 CASSRLRVAGGGTDTQYF TGTGCCAGCAGCCGCCTTCGGGTAGCGGGGGGGGGCACAGATACGCAGTATTTT
once . 15 TRBJ2-7 TRBV4-2 CASSQDGNRREEQYF TGTGCCAGCAGCCAAGATGGGAACAGGAGAGAAGAGCAGTACTTC
. . 14 TRBJ2-3 TRBV4-2 CASNDGSNTDTQYF TGTGCCAGTAACGACGGATCCAACACAGATACGCAGTATTTT
. TRBD2 15 TRBJ2-1 TRBV14 CASSQLAGRDGEQFF TGTGCCAGCAGCCAGCTAGCGGGAAGGGACGGTGAGCAGTTCTTC
. . 15 TRBJ2-3 TRBV5-5 CASSPGPPTTDTQYF TGTGCCAGCAGCCCGGGACCTCCTACCACAGATACGCAGTATTTT
once . 15 TRBJ1-4 TRBV9 CASSVASDRNEKLFF TGTGCCAGCAGCGTAGCTAGTGACAGGAACGAAAAACTGTTTTTT
. . 16 TRBJ2-6 TRBV7-2 CASQLRWGTGANVLTF TGTGCCAGCCAGCTTAGATGGGGGACTGGGGCCAACGTCCTGACTTTC
. . 14 TRBJ1-4 TRBV7-2 CASSFRAANEKLFF TGTGCCAGCAGCTTCAGGGCGGCTAATGAAAAACTGTTTTTT
. . 15 TRBJ1-5 TRBV4-1 CASSQDQGSNQPQHF TGCGCCAGCAGCCAAGACCAGGGGAGCAATCAGCCCCAGCATTTT
. . 13 TRBJ1-1 TRBV18 CASSKTGGTEAFF TGTGCCAGCTCAAAGACCGGGGGCACTGAAGCTTTCTTT
. TRBD1 15 TRBJ1-2 TRBV6-5 CASSYGQGAGYGYTF TGTGCCAGCAGTTACGGACAGGGGGCCGGGTATGGCTACACCTTC
. . 14 TRBJ2-3 TRBV5-1 CASSLGRGTDTQYF TGCGCCAGCAGCTTGGGCAGGGGCACAGATACGCAGTATTTT
. . 13 TRBJ2-2 TRBV15 CATSRPNTGELFF TGTGCCACCAGCAGACCGAACACCGGGGAGCTGTTTTTT
once TRBD1 13 TRBJ2-7 TRBV11-1 CASSADRGHEQYF TGTGCCAGCAGCGCCGACAGGGGCCACGAGCAGTACTTC
. . 15 TRBJ1-6 TRBV18 CASSLGGRANSPLHF TGTGCCAGCTCTCTAGGCGGACGGGCCAATTCACCCCTCCACTTT
once . 15 TRBJ1-4 TRBV9 CASSPLGQPDEKLFF TGTGCCAGCAGCCCGCTAGGACAGCCAGACGAAAAACTGTTTTTT
. . 13 TRBJ2-4 TRBV7-9 CASSLSGEPIQYF TGTGCCAGCAGCTTATCCGGGGAGCCCATTCAGTACTTC
. . 12 TRBJ1-1 TRBV6-5 CASSRGIGGAFF TGTGCCAGCAGTAGGGGGATCGGGGGAGCTTTCTTT
. . 14 TRBJ2-7 TRBV10-1 CARPNSWSSYEQYF TGCGCCAGGCCCAATAGCTGGAGCTCCTACGAGCAGTACTTC
. . 12 TRBJ2-5 TRBV5-1 CASSLGQETQYF TGCGCCAGCAGCTTGGGGCAAGAGACCCAGTACTTC
. . 13 TRBJ1-1 TRBV19 CASNDRRNTEAFF TGTGCCAGTAACGACAGGAGAAACACTGAAGCTTTCTTT
. . 16 TRBJ1-1 TRBV13 CASSPRGGMGNTEAFF TGTGCCAGCAGCCCTCGGGGAGGCATGGGGAACACTGAAGCTTTCTTT
. . 12 TRBJ2-4 TRBV6-1 CASSEEVTIQYF TGTGCCAGCAGTGAAGAAGTCACGATTCAGTACTTC
. TRBD1 16 TRBJ2-7 TRBV6-2/TRBV6-3 CASSFPPTGAGREQYF TGTGCCAGCAGTTTCCCTCCGACAGGGGCGGGGCGGGAGCAGTACTTC
. . 14 TRBJ1-4 TRBV5-4 CASSRDGVDEKLFF TGTGCCAGCAGCAGGGACGGGGTCGATGAAAAACTGTTTTTT
. . 14 TRBJ1-2 TRBV5-1 CASSLSGAGYGYTF TGCGCCAGCAGCTTGTCGGGGGCTGGCTATGGCTACACCTTC